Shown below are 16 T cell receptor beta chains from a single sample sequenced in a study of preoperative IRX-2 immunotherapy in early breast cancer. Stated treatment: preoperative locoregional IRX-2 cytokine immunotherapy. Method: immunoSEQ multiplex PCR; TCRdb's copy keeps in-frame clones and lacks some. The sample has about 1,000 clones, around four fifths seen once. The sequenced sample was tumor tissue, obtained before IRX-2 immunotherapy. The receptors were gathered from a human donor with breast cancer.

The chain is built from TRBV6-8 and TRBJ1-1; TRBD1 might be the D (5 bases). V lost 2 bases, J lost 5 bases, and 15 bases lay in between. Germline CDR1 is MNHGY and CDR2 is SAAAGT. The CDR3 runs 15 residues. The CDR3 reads CASSYDSGLSTEAFF. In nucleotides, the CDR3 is TGTGCCAGCAGTTACGACAGTGGTTTGTCAACTGAAGCTTTCTTT.

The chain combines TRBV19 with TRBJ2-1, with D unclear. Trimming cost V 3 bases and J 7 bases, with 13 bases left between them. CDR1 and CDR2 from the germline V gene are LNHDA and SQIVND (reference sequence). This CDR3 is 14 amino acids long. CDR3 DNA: TGTGCCAGTAGTATTGCGGCAACATTGAATGAGCAGTTCTTC. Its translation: CASSIAATLNEQFF.

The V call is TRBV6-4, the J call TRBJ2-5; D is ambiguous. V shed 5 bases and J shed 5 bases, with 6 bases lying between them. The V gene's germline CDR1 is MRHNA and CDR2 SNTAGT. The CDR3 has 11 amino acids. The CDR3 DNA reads TGTGCCAGCAGTTACGGGGAGACCCAGTACTTC. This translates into CASSYGETQYF.

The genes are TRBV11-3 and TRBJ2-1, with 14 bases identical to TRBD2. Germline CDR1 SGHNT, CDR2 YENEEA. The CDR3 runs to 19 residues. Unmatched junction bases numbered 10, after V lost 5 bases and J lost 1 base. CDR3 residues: CASSPPGLAGDGSYNEQFF. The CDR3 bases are TGTGCCAGCAGCCCCCCGGGACTAGCGGGGGACGGTTCCTACAATGAGCAGTTCTTC.

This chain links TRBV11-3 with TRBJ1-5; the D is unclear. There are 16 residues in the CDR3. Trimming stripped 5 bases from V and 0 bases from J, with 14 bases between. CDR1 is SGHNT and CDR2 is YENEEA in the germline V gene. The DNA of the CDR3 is TGTGCCAGCAGCGACGGGGTGGGGTATAGCAATCAGCCCCAGCATTTT. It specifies CASSDGVGYSNQPQHF.

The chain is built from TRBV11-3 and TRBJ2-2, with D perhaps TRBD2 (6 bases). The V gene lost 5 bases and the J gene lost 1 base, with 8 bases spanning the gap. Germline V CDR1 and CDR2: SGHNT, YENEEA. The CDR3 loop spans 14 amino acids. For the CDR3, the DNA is TGTGCCAGCAGCCAGGGACTGAACACCGGGGAGCTGTTTTTT. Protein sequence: CASSQGLNTGELFF.

CDR3 DNA sequence: TGTGCCAGTAGTCTAGGGATAGCTCACGGAGCTTTCTTT. It translates to CASSLGIAHGAFF. The chain uses TRBV19 and TRBJ1-1; D is unclear. V lost 5 bases to trimming and J lost 10 bases, with 17 bases between them. The germline CDR1 and CDR2 sequences are LNHDA and SQIVND (reference sequence). CDR3 size: 13 residues.

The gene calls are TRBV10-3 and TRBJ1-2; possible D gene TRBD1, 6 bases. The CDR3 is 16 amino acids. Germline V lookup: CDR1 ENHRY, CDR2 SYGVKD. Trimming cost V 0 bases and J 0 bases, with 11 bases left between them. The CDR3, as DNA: TGTGCCATCAGTGAGTCGAACAGGGACACTAACTATGGCTACACCTTC. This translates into CAISESNRDTNYGYTF.

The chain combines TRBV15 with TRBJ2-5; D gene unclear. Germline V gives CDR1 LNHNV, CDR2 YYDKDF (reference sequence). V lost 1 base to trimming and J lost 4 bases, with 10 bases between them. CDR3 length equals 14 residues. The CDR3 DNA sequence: TGTGCCACCAGCAGAGCTGCGACGGGAGAGACCCAGTACTTC. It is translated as CATSRAATGETQYF.

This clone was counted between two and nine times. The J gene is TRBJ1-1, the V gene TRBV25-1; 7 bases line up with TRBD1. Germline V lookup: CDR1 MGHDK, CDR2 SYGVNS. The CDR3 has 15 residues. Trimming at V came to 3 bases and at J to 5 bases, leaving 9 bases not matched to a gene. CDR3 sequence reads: CASSDESTGKTEAFF. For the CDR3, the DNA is TGTGCCAGCAGTGATGAATCGACAGGGAAAACTGAAGCTTTCTTT.

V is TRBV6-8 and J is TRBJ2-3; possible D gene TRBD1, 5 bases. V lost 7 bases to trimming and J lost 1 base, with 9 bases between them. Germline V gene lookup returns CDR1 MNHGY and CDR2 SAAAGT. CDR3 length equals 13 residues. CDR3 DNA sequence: TGTGCCAGCAAGACAGCACGCACAGATACGCAGTATTTT. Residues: CASKTARTDTQYF.

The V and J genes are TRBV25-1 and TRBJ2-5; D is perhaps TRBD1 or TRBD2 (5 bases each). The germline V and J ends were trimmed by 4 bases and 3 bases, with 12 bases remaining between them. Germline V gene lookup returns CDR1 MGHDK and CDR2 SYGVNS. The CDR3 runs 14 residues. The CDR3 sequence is CASSVSGAKETQYF. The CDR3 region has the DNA TGTGCCAGCAGTGTATCCGGGGCCAAAGAGACCCAGTACTTC.

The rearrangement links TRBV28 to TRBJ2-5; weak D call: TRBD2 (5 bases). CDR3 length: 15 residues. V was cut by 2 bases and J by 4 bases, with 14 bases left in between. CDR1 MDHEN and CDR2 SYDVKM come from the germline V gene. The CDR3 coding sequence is TGTGCCAGCAGTTTAACCAGAAGGGAGCGAGAGACCCAGTACTTC. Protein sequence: CASSLTRRERETQYF.

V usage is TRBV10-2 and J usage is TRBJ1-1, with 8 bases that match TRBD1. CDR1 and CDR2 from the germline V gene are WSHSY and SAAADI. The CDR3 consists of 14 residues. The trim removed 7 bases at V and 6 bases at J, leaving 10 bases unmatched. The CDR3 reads CASKDRGMVPEAFF. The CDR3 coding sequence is TGCGCCAGCAAAGACAGGGGAATGGTCCCTGAAGCTTTCTTT.

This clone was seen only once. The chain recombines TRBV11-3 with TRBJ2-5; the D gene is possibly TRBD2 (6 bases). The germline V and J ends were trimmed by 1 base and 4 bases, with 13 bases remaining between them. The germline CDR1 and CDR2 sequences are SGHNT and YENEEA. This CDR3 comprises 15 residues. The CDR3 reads CASSLGPNGGETQYF. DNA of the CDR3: TGTGCCAGCAGCTTAGGACCAAACGGGGGAGAGACCCAGTACTTC.

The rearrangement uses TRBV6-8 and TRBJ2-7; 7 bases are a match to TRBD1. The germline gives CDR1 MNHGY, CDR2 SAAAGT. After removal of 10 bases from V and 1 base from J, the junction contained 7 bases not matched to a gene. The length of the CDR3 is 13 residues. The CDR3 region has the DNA TGTGCCATAAGATTGGGACAGTCCTACGAGCAGTACTTC. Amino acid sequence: CAIRLGQSYEQYF.